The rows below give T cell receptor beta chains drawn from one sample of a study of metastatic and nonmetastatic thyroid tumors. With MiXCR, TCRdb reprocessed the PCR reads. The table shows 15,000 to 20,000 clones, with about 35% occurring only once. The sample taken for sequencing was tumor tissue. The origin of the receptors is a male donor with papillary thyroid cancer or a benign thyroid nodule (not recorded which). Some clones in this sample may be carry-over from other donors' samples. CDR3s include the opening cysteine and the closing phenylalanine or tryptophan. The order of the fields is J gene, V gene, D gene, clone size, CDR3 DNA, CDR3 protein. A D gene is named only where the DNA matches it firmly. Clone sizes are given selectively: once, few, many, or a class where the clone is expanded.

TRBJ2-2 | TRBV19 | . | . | TGTGCCAGTAATACACAGGATATCGGGGAGCTGTTTTTT | CASNTQDIGELFF
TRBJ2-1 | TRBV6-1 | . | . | TGCGCCAGCAGCGGACGGGGAGTTGAGCAGTTCTTC | CASSGRGVEQFF
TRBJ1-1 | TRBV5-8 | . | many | TGTGCCAGCGTCCGACAGGACACTGAAGCTTTCTTT | CASVRQDTEAFF
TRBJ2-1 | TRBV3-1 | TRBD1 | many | TGTGCCAGCAGCCAAGCGACAGGGGACAAAAACAATGAGCAGTTCTTC | CASSQATGDKNNEQFF
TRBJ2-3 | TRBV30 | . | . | TGTTCCTGGAGTGGGGTACGTGAGGGGGTCGGTTGGACGCAGTATTTT | CSWSGVREGVGWTQYF
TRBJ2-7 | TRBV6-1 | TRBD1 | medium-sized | TGTGCCAGCAGTGAATCCGGGACAGGGCATCTTTCCTACGAGCAGTACTTC | CASSESGTGHLSYEQYF
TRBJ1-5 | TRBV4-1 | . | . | TGCGCCAGCAGCCAAGGTCAGCTCAATCAGCCCCAGCATTTT | CASSQGQLNQPQHF
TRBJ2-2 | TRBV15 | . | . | TGTGCCACCAGCAGAGACCCTCTGGAGTGGTATCCCTGGGAGCTGTTTTTT | CATSRDPLEWYPWELFF
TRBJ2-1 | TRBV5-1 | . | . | TGCGCCAGCGGCTTAGGCTGGGATGAGCAGTTCTTC | CASGLGWDEQFF
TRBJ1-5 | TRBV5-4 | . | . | TGTGCCAGCAGCTTGGAGAGGGGCAGCTATAGCAATCAGCCCCAGCATTTT | CASSLERGSYSNQPQHF
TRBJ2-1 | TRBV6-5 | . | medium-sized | TGTGCCAGCAGTCCAACCCTCAGAACACTTGCCTTAAGCAATGAGCAGTTCTTC | CASSPTLRTLALSNEQFF
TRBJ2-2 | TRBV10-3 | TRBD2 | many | TGTGCCATCAGTGGGGTAGCGGGGGGGATGAACACCGGGGAGCTGTTTTTT | CAISGVAGGMNTGELFF
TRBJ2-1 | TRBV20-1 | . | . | TGCAGTGCTTTAACCGGGACTCCCAATGAGCAGTTCTTC | CSALTGTPNEQFF
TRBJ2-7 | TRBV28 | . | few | TGTGCCAGCAGTTTAAACCCCGCGATGGGAGGCGAGCAGTACTTC | CASSLNPAMGGEQYF
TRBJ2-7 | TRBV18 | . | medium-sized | TGTGCCAGCTCACCATTCTCTTCGACCTACGAGCAGTACTTC | CASSPFSSTYEQYF
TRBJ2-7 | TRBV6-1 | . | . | TGTGCCAGCAGTGTAAGAGTGTGTGGGATATCCTACGAGCAGTACTTC | CASSVRVCGISYEQYF
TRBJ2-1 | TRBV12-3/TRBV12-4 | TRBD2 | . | TGTGCCAGCAGCGGACTTAGCGGGGGTTCCACCTACAGTGAGCAGTTCTTC | CASSGLSGGSTYSEQFF
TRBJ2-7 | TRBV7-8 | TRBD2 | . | TGTGCCAGCAGCCCCGGGACTAGATCCGAGCAGTACTTC | CASSPGTRSEQYF
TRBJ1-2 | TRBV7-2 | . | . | TGTGCCAGCAGCTTATCCCAGGGGTTGTATGGCTACACCTTC | CASSLSQGLYGYTF
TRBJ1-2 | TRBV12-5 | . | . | TGTGCTAGTGGTACATCGGACAGACAGTATGGCTACACCTTC | CASGTSDRQYGYTF
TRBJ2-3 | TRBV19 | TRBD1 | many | TGTGCCAGTAGTATAGCCAGGGGGTCAGATACGCAGTATTTT | CASSIARGSDTQYF
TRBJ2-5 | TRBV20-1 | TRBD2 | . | TGCAGTGCCAGCGGGGTGCCGGAAGAGACCCAGTACTTC | CSASGVPEETQYF